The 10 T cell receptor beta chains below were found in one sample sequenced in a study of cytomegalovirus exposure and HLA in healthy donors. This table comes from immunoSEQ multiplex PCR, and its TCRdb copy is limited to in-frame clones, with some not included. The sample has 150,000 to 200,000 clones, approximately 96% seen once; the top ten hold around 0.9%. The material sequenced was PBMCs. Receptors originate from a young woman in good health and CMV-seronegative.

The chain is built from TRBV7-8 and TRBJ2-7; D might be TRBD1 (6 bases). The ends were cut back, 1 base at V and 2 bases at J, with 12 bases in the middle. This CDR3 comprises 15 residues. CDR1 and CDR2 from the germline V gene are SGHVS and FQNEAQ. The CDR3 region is CASSLGPGQAYEQYF. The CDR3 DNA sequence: TGTGCCAGCAGCTTAGGACCGGGACAAGCCTACGAGCAGTACTTC. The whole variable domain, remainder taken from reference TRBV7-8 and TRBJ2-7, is GAGVSQSPRYKVAKRGQDVALRCDPISGHVSLFWYQQALGQGPEFLTYFQNEAQLDKSGLPSDRFFAERPEGSVSTLKIQRTQQEDSAVYLCASSLGPGQAYEQYFGPGTRLTVT.

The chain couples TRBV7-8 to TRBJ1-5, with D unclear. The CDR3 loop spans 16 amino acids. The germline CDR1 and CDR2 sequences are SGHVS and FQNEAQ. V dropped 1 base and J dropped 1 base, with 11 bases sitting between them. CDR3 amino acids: CASSLVEGRSNQPQHF. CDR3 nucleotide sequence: TGTGCCAGCAGCTTAGTGGAGGGTCGGAGCAATCAGCCCCAGCATTTT.

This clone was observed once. The CDR3 reads CASPDVRSANEKLFF. CDR3 coding DNA: TGTGCCAGCCCTGACGTAAGGAGTGCTAATGAAAAACTGTTTTTT. The chain recombines TRBV7-3 with TRBJ1-4; D unclear. Germline V gene lookup returns CDR1 SGHTA and CDR2 FQGTGA. The CDR3 is made up of 15 amino acids. V dropped 8 bases and J dropped 3 bases, with 16 bases sitting between them.

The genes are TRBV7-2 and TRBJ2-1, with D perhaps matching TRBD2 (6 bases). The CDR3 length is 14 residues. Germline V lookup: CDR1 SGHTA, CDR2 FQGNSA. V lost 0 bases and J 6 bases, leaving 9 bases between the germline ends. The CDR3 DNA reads TGTGCCAGCAGCTTAGCGGGGGGTACCAATGAGCAGTTCTTC. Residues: CASSLAGGTNEQFF. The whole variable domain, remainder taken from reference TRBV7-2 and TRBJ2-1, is GAGVSQSPSNKVTEKGKDVELRCDPISGHTALYWYRQSLGQGLEFLIYFQGNSAPDKSGLPSDRFSAERTGGSVSTLTIQRTQQEDSAVYLCASSLAGGTNEQFFGPGTRLTVL.

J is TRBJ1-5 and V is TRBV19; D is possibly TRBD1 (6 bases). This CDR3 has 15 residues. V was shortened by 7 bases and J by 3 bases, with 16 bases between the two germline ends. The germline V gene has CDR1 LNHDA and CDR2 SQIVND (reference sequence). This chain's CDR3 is CASKVPGQINQPQHF. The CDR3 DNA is TGTGCCAGTAAAGTTCCGGGACAAATCAATCAGCCCCAGCATTTT.

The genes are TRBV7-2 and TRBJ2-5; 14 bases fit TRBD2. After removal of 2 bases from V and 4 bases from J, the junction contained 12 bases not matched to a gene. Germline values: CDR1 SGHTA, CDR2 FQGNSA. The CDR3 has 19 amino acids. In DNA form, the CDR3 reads TGTGCCAGCAGCTTAATCGCACTGACTAGCGGGGGGGCTGGAGAGACCCAGTACTTC. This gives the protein CASSLIALTSGGAGETQYF.

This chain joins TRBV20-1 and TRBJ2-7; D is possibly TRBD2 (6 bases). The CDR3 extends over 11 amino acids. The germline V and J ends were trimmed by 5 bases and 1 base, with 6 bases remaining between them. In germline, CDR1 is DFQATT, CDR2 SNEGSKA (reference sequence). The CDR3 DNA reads TGCAGTGCTGGGACTTCCTACGAGCAGTACTTC. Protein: CSAGTSYEQYF.

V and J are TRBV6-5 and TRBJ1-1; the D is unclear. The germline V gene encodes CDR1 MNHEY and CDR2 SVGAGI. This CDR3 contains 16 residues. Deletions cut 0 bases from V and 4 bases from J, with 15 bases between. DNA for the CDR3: TGTGCCAGCAGTTACTCGACCCCTAGTCCGTCCACTGAAGCTTTCTTT. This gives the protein CASSYSTPSPSTEAFF.

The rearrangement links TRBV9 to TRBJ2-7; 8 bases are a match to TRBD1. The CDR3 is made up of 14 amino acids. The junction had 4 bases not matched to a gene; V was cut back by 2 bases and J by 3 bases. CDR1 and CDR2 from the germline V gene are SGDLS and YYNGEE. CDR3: CASSVQGAGYEQYF. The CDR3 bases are TGTGCCAGCAGCGTCCAGGGGGCCGGCTACGAGCAGTACTTC.

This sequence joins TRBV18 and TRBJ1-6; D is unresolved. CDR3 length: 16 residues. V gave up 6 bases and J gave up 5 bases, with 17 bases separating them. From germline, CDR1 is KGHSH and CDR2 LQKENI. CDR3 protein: CASSLIDTKNNSPLHF. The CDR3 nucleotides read TGTGCCAGCTCCCTAATCGACACCAAAAATAATTCACCCCTCCACTTT.